Described below is a single T cell receptor beta chain sequence and its context. Its ends do not fully match the called genes, so a read error is possible. The entry originates in a study of T cells after yellow fever vaccination. Findings of the study overall: When the response was secondary, it was weaker but reached its peak faster, day 5 versus 15.

CDR1 and CDR2 (germline): MRHNA, SNTAGT. The CDR3 sequence is 15 residues long. Via MiXCR, TCRdb re-called the 5' RACE reads, giving one row per CDR3 protein. The table lists approximately 96,000 distinct CDR3 sequences, 7.5% to 10% of them singletons. The sample in question was CD8+ T cells not binding an NS4B(214-222) dextramer, sorted from PBMCs, obtained less than 16 days after the first yellow fever vaccination. This clonotype originated in a man between 18 and 29 years old who received the YFV17D yellow fever vaccine. This chain connects TRBV6-4 to TRBJ1-6; a weak D match, TRBD1 (5 bases). The CDR3 DNA reads as TGTCCCAGCGCCCCGGGGGACGGAGATAATTCACCCCTCCACTTT. Residues: CPSAPGDGDNSPLHF.